This TCR beta chain appears in the sequencing data of a study of Tregs in tolerant kidney transplant recipients. The overall study: Sorting used antibodies to exclude donor cells. Study-level results: No direct test of biological reproducibility was done here. Tregs expanded with activated donor B cells seemed most donor-specific.

Looked up from germline, CDR1 is SGHRS and CDR2 is YFSETQ. This CDR3 is built from 15 residues. With V trimmed by 3 bases and J by 3 bases, 6 bases remained unmatched. Sequencing was performed with immunoSEQ multiplex PCR; in TCRdb, only in-frame clones are kept and a portion is missing. The repertoire holds about 44,000 clones, with around 95% as singletons. In the case of this clone: The antigen is not known.

The clonotype originates from a human donor in good health. The rearrangement joins TRBV5-1 to TRBJ2-5; 9 bases line up with TRBD2. The sequencing sample was made of Tregs from blood cultured with allogeneic cells. The CDR3 reads CASSSQTSGEETQYF. The CDR3 DNA follows: TGCGCCAGCAGCTCCCAGACTAGCGGAGAAGAGACCCAGTACTTC. Using reference TRBV5-1 and TRBJ2-5 for the parts outside the CDR3, the full variable domain is KAGVTQTPRYLIKTRGQQVTLSCSPISGHRSVSWYQQTPGQGLQFLFEYFSETQRNKGNFPGRFSGRQFSNSRSEMNVSTLELGDSALYLCASSSQTSGEETQYFGPGTRLLVL.